The T cell receptor (beta chain) described here comes from a study of cytomegalovirus exposure and HLA in healthy donors. After removal of 3 bases from V and 4 bases from J, the junction contained 9 bases not matched to a gene. This CDR3 has 17 amino acids. The germline gives CDR1 SNHLY, CDR2 FYNNEI. This PCR relied on a set of 60 Vbeta primers and 13 Jbeta primers. Measured with immunoSEQ multiplex PCR; TCRdb has only the in-frame clones, and not every one. The sample consists of about 190,000 clones, 65% to 80% of them appearing once. This clone was seen a few times. The TCR comes from a man aged 25-40 years in good health and CMV-seropositive. J is TRBJ2-5 and V is TRBV2, with 12 bases aligning to TRBD2. The specimen was PBMCs. The CDR3 DNA reads TGTGCCAGCAGTGACGGGCTAGCGGGAGGGCGGCGAGAGACCCAGTACTTC. Protein sequence: CASSDGLAGGRRETQYF.